This T cell receptor (beta chain) was found in a study of blood T cell repertoires in COVID-19. Background on the study: Material from acute and convalescent COVID-19 was sourced from the United States, Italy and Spain. In each case, the material was cDNA or gDNA derived from T cells, B-cell-depleted T cells, or PBMCs.

Authors' methods: Counts of nucleated cells, estimated from reference gene primer amplification, were obtained. TCRdb's copy holds only in-frame clones and misses some; the assay was immunoSEQ multiplex PCR. V, J and clone size reflect that table, while D and trimming were determined from the DNA. The data contain about 250,000 clones, just over 85% of them singletons. Germline CDR1 KGHSY, CDR2 FQNENV. There are 16 residues in the CDR3. J lost 6 bases, V lost 4 bases, and 15 bases had no gene match. The specimen sequenced was peripheral blood. The TCR originated in a man older than 75 with acute or convalescent COVID-19. This rearrangement joins TRBV16 to TRBJ2-7, with 7 bases fitting TRBD2. The CDR3 sequence: CASSLSAGTTPTEQYF. The CDR3, as DNA: TGTGCCAGCAGCCTGTCAGCCGGGACTACGCCTACCGAGCAGTACTTC.